The clone carrying this T cell receptor beta chain was counted at least ten times. Its antigen remains unknown. This sample was taken from a study of spatial heterogeneity in lung cancer. The wider study: Detection of beta-chain sequences consistently exceeded that of alpha-chain sequences. Study-wide points: Among blood samples, ubiquitous expanded tumor TCRs appeared more at resection than at follow-up.

This sample's time point: sample taken at primary tumor resection. Whole RNA, isolated from tumor, nontumor lung or frozen PBMC, was sequenced without prior sorting. Unique molecular identifiers, one per molecule, were present on every TCR cDNA molecule. TCRdb called the 5' RACE reads again in MiXCR, with one record for every CDR3 protein. This table holds some 47,000 distinct CDR3 sequences, roughly 7.5% found once. This clonotype originated in a female donor with early-stage non-small cell lung cancer. The specimen comprised PBMCs, sampled at surgery.

Here the CDR3 DNA reads TGCAGCGAGTCGGGAGCGTTCGCCTACGAGCAGTACTTC. This codes for CSESGAFAYEQYF. V gene TRBV29-1 combines with J gene TRBJ2-7; D may be TRBD2 (6 bases). The CDR3 is made up of 13 amino acids. CDR1 is SQVTM, CDR2 ANQGSEA, per germline. Trimming pared 7 bases from V and 2 bases from J, leaving 15 bases between.